This T cell receptor beta chain was documented in a study of cytomegalovirus exposure and HLA in healthy donors. Primers for the PCR totalled 60 Vbeta and 13 Jbeta. Some clones are missing from TCRdb's copy, which holds only in-frame ones; the method was immunoSEQ multiplex PCR. The sample carries 100,000 to 150,000 clones, roughly 66% recorded once. After removal of 5 bases from V and 2 bases from J, the junction contained 10 bases not matched to a gene. CDR1 SNHLY and CDR2 FYNNEI come from the germline V gene. CDR3 length: 16 residues. Overall study results and limits: The study designated around 150 TCR beta chains cytomegalovirus-associated. Later analysis indicated greater clonal expansion among HLA-associated TCR beta chains than among equally common other chains. TCR beta V- and J-gene trimming was later associated with a missense DCLRE1C variant.

On this clone: The antigen remains undetermined.

This TCR was sampled from a man aged 60 to 75 in good health and CMV-seropositive. The specimen sequenced was PBMCs. This chain connects TRBV2 to TRBJ2-3; 7 bases are shared with TRBD2. CDR3 in DNA: TGTGCCAGCAGTCGGCTAGGGACTACTTACACAGATACGCAGTATTTT. Translated, it gives CASSRLGTTYTDTQYF.